A selection of T cell receptor beta chains follows, all from one sample in a study of CD8 T cells in ankylosing spondylitis. MiXCR was run by TCRdb on the 5' RACE reads, yielding one entry per CDR3 protein. Among 250,000 to 300,000 distinct CDR3 sequences, 20% were seen once, and the ten largest hold roughly 7.4%. The source material was blood, either unsorted or a sorted T cell fraction (not recorded which). The receptors shown here come from a male donor with ankylosing spondylitis or in good health (not recorded which). Both conserved end residues are part of each CDR3. The order of the fields is CDR3 protein, CDR3 DNA, D gene, V gene, clone size, J gene. D genes are given only for firm matches. Size is stated for part of the rows, as once, few or many counts, or as a class when the clone is expanded.

CASSLVSSGISIDTQYF TGCGCCAGCAGCTTGGTCTCTAGCGGGATAAGCATAGATACGCAGTATTTT TRBD2 TRBV5-1 few TRBJ2-3
CASSLDRMNTEAFF TGTGCCAGCAGTTTAGACAGGATGAACACTGAAGCTTTCTTT - TRBV12-3/TRBV12-4 - TRBJ1-1
CASRQQGGYTF TGTGCCAGCAGGCAACAGGGTGGCTACACCTTC - TRBV3-1 - TRBJ1-2
CATGLAGGDEQFF TGTGCCACGGGACTAGCGGGAGGGGATGAGCAGTTCTTC TRBD2 TRBV3-1 - TRBJ2-1
CSATGTSVNQPQHF TGCAGTGCTACCGGGACTTCGGTCAATCAGCCCCAGCATTTT - TRBV20-1 few TRBJ1-5
CSAIEPIKTTDTQYF TGCAGTGCTATTGAGCCCATTAAGACCACAGATACGCAGTATTTT - TRBV20-1 - TRBJ2-3
CASSPVGRTNTEAFF TGTGCCAGCAGCCCGGTTGGACGGACGAACACTGAAGCTTTCTTT - TRBV5-6 few TRBJ1-1
CASSQDVAGGTYNEQFF TGCGCCAGCAGCCAAGACGTGGCGGGAGGGACTTACAATGAGCAGTTCTTC TRBD2 TRBV4-1 few TRBJ2-1
CASSTVMGREQETQYF TGTGCCAGCAGCACAGTCATGGGTAGGGAGCAAGAGACCCAGTACTTC - TRBV28 - TRBJ2-5
CASRIAAISSTDTQYF TGTGCCAGCAGGATAGCGGCGATCTCTAGCACAGATACGCAGTATTTT - TRBV6-1 few TRBJ2-3
CASSLALGTNTGELFF TGTGCCAGCAGCTTAGCGCTCGGGACAAACACCGGGGAGCTGTTTTTT - TRBV7-8 - TRBJ2-2
CSVAHRGTDTQYF TGCAGCGTTGCTCACAGGGGAACAGATACGCAGTATTTT TRBD1 TRBV29-1 - TRBJ2-3
CASSSGRGGFEKLFF TGTGCCAGCAGTTCCGGACGGGGTGGGTTTGAAAAACTGTTTTTT - TRBV6-5 few TRBJ1-4
CASSSQGMGTEAFF TGCGCCAGCAGCTCGCAGGGGATGGGCACTGAAGCTTTCTTT - TRBV5-1 few TRBJ1-1
CASSQRRNEGYTF TGTGCCAGCAGCCAGCGCCGAAATGAGGGCTACACCTTC - TRBV7-2 few TRBJ1-2
CASSSPLGTGELFF TGTGCCAGCAGTTCCCCCTTGGGGACCGGGGAGCTGTTTTTT - TRBV12-3/TRBV12-4 many TRBJ2-2
CASSQASGASTDTQYF TGTGCCAGCAGCCAGGCTAGCGGTGCTAGCACAGATACGCAGTATTTT TRBD2 TRBV13 - TRBJ2-3
CASSTRISNQPQHF TGTGCCAGCAGTACAAGAATTAGCAATCAGCCCCAGCATTTT - TRBV6-1 - TRBJ1-5
CSASGLSRGGELFF TGCAGTGCTAGTGGTCTGAGTCGGGGCGGGGAGCTGTTTTTT - TRBV20-1 few TRBJ2-2
CATSDFGPGTYNEQFF TGTGCCACCAGTGATTTCGGACCAGGGACCTACAATGAGCAGTTCTTC - TRBV24-1 - TRBJ2-1
CASSLLGQGGEKLFF TGTGCCAGCAGTTTACTCGGACAGGGTGGCGAAAAACTGTTTTTT TRBD1 TRBV12-3/TRBV12-4 medium-sized TRBJ1-4
CSATDRREPQHF TGCAGTGCTACCGACAGGCGCGAACCCCAGCATTTT - TRBV20-1 many TRBJ1-5
CASSERSSGNTIYF TGCGCCAGCAGCGAGAGGAGCTCTGGAAACACCATATATTTT - TRBV5-1 - TRBJ1-3
CASSLGTRANTEAFF TGTGCCAGCAGCTTAGGCACAAGGGCGAACACTGAAGCTTTCTTT - TRBV7-2 - TRBJ1-1
CASSQVAGGITDTQYF TGTGCCAGCAGCCAAGTGGCGGGAGGGATCACAGATACGCAGTATTTT TRBD2 TRBV3-1 - TRBJ2-3
CATRDTQETQYF TGCGCCACCCGGGACACCCAAGAGACCCAGTACTTC - TRBV5-1 - TRBJ2-5
CASSRDWENEQFF TGTGCCAGCAGCCGAGACTGGGAAAATGAGCAGTTCTTC - TRBV3-1 few TRBJ2-1
CASSSAAGDPPLHF TGTGCCAGCTCCTCGGCGGCTGGGGATCCACCCCTCCACTTT - TRBV18 few TRBJ1-6
CSARALRVAVQETQYF TGCAGTGCTAGAGCCCTGAGGGTAGCGGTCCAAGAGACCCAGTACTTC - TRBV20-1 - TRBJ2-5
CASSLRRTVIDTQYF TGCGCCAGCAGCCTTAGAAGGACAGTTATAGATACGCAGTATTTT - TRBV5-1 - TRBJ2-3
CASNPDGSGNTIYF TGTGCCAGCAACCCGGACGGCTCTGGAAACACCATATATTTT - TRBV6-1 many TRBJ1-3
CASSQGFSNSPLHF TGCGCCAGCAGCCAAGGATTTAGTAATTCACCCCTCCACTTT - TRBV4-1 few TRBJ1-6
CASSGGPWETQYF TGTGCCAGCAGCGGCGGCCCATGGGAGACCCAGTACTTC - TRBV9 - TRBJ2-5
CSVDWYTEAFF TGCAGCGTTGACTGGTACACTGAAGCTTTCTTT - TRBV29-1 medium-sized TRBJ1-1
CSAKLPAKSPDTQYF TGCAGTGCTAAACTGCCGGCAAAATCGCCCGATACGCAGTATTTT - TRBV20-1 few TRBJ2-3
CSVARTGGSTGELFF TGCAGCGTTGCCCGGACAGGGGGTAGCACCGGGGAGCTGTTTTTT TRBD1 TRBV29-1 - TRBJ2-2
CASSFGGVSGNTIYF TGTGCCAGCAGTTTTGGGGGTGTCTCTGGAAACACCATATATTTT - TRBV12-3/TRBV12-4 few TRBJ1-3
CASSKDRIYGYTF TGTGCCAGCAGTAAGGACAGGATCTATGGCTACACCTTC TRBD1 TRBV12-3/TRBV12-4 - TRBJ1-2
CASSLGTSALAQETQYF TGCGCCAGCAGCTTGGGCACTAGCGCCTTGGCCCAAGAGACCCAGTACTTC TRBD2 TRBV5-1 - TRBJ2-5
CASSQQPGQGEAFF TGCGCCAGCAGCCAACAACCAGGACAGGGTGAAGCTTTCTTT TRBD1 TRBV5-1 few TRBJ1-1
CASSSDRLNEKLFF TGTGCCAGCAGCTCGGACAGGTTGAATGAAAAACTGTTTTTT TRBD1 TRBV7-9 - TRBJ1-4
CASSVSLQGAAETQYF TGTGCCAGCAGTGTAAGCCTACAGGGGGCGGCCGAGACCCAGTACTTC TRBD1 TRBV6-1 - TRBJ2-5
CASSLAGRGRYNEQFF TGCGCCAGCAGCTTGGCCGGCAGGGGGCGTTACAATGAGCAGTTCTTC TRBD1 TRBV5-1 many TRBJ2-1
CSVTEMANEKLFF TGCAGCGTTACAGAGATGGCTAATGAAAAACTGTTTTTT - TRBV29-1 few TRBJ1-4
CASSHLRFISGANVLTF TGTGCCAGCAGCCATTTAAGGTTCATCTCTGGGGCCAACGTCCTGACTTTC - TRBV3-1 few TRBJ2-6
CASSLPGSGNTIYF TGTGCCAGCAGTTTACCCGGGAGCGGAAACACCATATATTTT - TRBV12-3/TRBV12-4 many TRBJ1-3
CAISEGLAAYQETQYF TGTGCCATCAGTGAGGGTCTAGCGGCGTACCAAGAGACCCAGTACTTC TRBD2 TRBV10-3 many TRBJ2-5
CASSQEALAGGPDTQYF TGCGCCAGCAGCCAAGAGGCGCTAGCGGGAGGGCCGGATACGCAGTATTTT TRBD2 TRBV4-1 few TRBJ2-3
CASSGVGRVGNTEAFF TGCGCCAGCAGCGGCGTCGGGCGGGTAGGGAACACTGAAGCTTTCTTT - TRBV5-1 - TRBJ1-1
CASTLYKGYQETQYF TGTGCCAGCACCCTGTACAAGGGGTACCAAGAGACCCAGTACTTC - TRBV2 - TRBJ2-5
CAILPTSQNSYNEQFF TGTGCCATTCTCCCGACTAGCCAAAACTCCTACAATGAGCAGTTCTTC - TRBV21-1 - TRBJ2-1
CASSMSRETQYF TGTGCCAGTAGTATGTCCAGGGAGACCCAGTACTTC - TRBV19 - TRBJ2-5
CSAFRDSGRQFF TGCAGTGCTTTCCGGGACAGTGGTCGGCAGTTCTTC TRBD1 TRBV20-1 - TRBJ2-1
CASSFVQANTGELFF TGTGCCAGCAGTTTCGTACAGGCGAACACCGGGGAGCTGTTTTTT - TRBV12-3/TRBV12-4 - TRBJ2-2
CASSLQVTADNEQFF TGCGCCAGCAGCTTGCAGGTGACTGCGGACAATGAGCAGTTCTTC - TRBV5-1 - TRBJ2-1
CASSSQGARIYF TGTGCCAGCAGCTCGCAGGGGGCGAGGATTTATTTT TRBD1 TRBV5-6 - TRBJ2-3
CASSNHPGLSTDTQYF TGTGCCAGCAGCAACCACCCTGGACTTAGCACAGATACGCAGTATTTT - TRBV7-7 - TRBJ2-3
CASSQRRTNTEAFF TGTGCCAGCAGTCAAAGACGGACGAACACTGAAGCTTTCTTT - TRBV12-3/TRBV12-4 - TRBJ1-1
CASSQDKDVQPQHF TGCGCCAGCAGCCAAGATAAGGACGTCCAGCCCCAGCATTTT - TRBV4-1 - TRBJ1-5